One and the same sample provided the 30 T cell receptor beta chains below, sequenced in a study of radiotherapy plus CTLA-4 blockade in lung cancer. Assay used: immunoSEQ multiplex PCR; TCRdb lists only in-frame clones, some missing. The sample carries roughly 30,000 clones, around four fifths recorded once. The sequencing used peripheral blood, collected from a patient treated with radiotherapy plus ipilimumab. The receptors originated from a human donor with non-small cell lung cancer who had stable disease on radiotherapy plus ipilimumab.

The chain couples TRBV15 to TRBJ2-3; D might be TRBD2 (6 bases). The CDR3 has 14 residues. Looked up from germline, CDR1 is LNHNV and CDR2 is YYDKDF (reference sequence). V gave up 5 bases and J gave up 1 base, with 10 bases separating them. The CDR3 coding sequence is TGTGCCACCAGCCCCGGGGAGGGCACAGATACGCAGTATTTT. Residues: CATSPGEGTDTQYF.

This sequence joins TRBV6-1 and TRBJ1-5, with D possibly TRBD1 on 6 matching bases. The CDR3 is 13 residues long. V was pared by 7 bases and J by 4 bases, with 11 bases between. Germline assignment: CDR1 MNHNS and CDR2 SASEGT. CDR3 bases: TGTGCCAGCATACAGGGTGGGAATCAGCCCCAGCATTTT. It specifies CASIQGGNQPQHF.

This clone showed up just a few times. J is TRBJ2-7 and V is TRBV5-3, with 8 bases identical to TRBD2. TRBV5-3 is known as an ORF, though its function is uncertain. This CDR3 contains 14 residues. V lost 10 bases, J lost 3 bases, and 12 bases stayed unmatched. CDR3 loop: CAGAGTSYFYEQYF. The CDR3, as DNA: TGTGCCGGGGCCGGGACTAGTTATTTCTACGAGCAGTACTTC.

This clone came up a few times. The chain is built from TRBV7-7 and TRBJ2-7; possible D gene TRBD2, 5 bases. CDR3 length equals 16 residues. Germline assignment: CDR1 SSHAT and CDR2 FNYEAQ (reference sequence). Trimming removed 5 bases from V and 2 bases from J, with 19 bases in between. The CDR3 loop reads CASSLGRGRPPYEQYV. The CDR3 DNA follows: TGTGCCAGCAGCCTGGGGAGAGGGCGGCCCCCCTACGAGCAGTACGTC.

The chain links TRBV19 to TRBJ2-1; D ambiguous. V gave up 3 bases and J gave up 4 bases, with 13 bases separating them. Germline CDR1 reads LNHDA; CDR2 reads SQIVND (reference sequence). The CDR3 sequence is 15 residues long. In DNA form, the CDR3 reads TGTGCCAGTAGTATGGGCAGCCGCCTTTACAATGAGCAGTTCTTC. Translation: CASSMGSRLYNEQFF.

J is TRBJ1-1 and V is TRBV9; D gene uncertain. Germline V gene data show CDR1 as SGDLS and CDR2 as YYNGEE. This CDR3 is 12 amino acids long. Trimming pared 4 bases from V and 4 bases from J, leaving 8 bases between. The CDR3 here is CASSPTGTEAFF. The CDR3 bases are TGTGCCAGCAGCCCCACCGGCACTGAAGCTTTCTTT.

The rearrangement uses TRBV28 and TRBJ1-1; D may be TRBD1 (5 bases). V lost 7 bases, J lost 0 bases, and 12 bases lay in between. This CDR3 has 14 residues. Germline CDR1 reads MDHEN; CDR2 reads SYDVKM. DNA of the CDR3: TGTGCCAGCACTCTGGGGCCGGTGAACACTGAAGCTTTCTTT. Amino acids: CASTLGPVNTEAFF.

This clone is a singleton in its sample. The V call is TRBV6-4, the J call TRBJ2-3; possible D gene TRBD1, 6 bases. There are 13 residues in the CDR3. Trimming shortened V by 3 bases and J by 4 bases, and 8 bases separated the two germline ends. Germline CDR1 MRHNA, CDR2 SNTAGT. CDR3 in amino acids: CASSEHRADTQYF. CDR3 nucleotide sequence: TGTGCCAGCAGTGAACACAGGGCAGATACGCAGTATTTT.

The chain has TRBV7-9 and TRBJ1-1; 8 bases are a match to TRBD1. Germline assignment: CDR1 SEHNR and CDR2 FQNEAQ (reference sequence). The J segment lost 5 bases and the V segment lost 1 base, leaving 6 bases of the junction unmatched. This CDR3 contains 15 residues. The CDR3 nucleotides are TGTGCCAGCAGCTTAGTTGGACAGGGTGATACTGAAGCTTTCTTT. Its translation: CASSLVGQGDTEAFF.

The rearrangement links TRBV4-2 to TRBJ2-3; D is possibly TRBD2 (6 bases). The V gene lost 4 bases and the J gene lost 3 bases, with 14 bases spanning the gap. In germline, CDR1 is LGHNA, CDR2 YNFKEQ. CDR3 length: 15 amino acids. Here the CDR3 DNA reads TGTGCCAGCAGCCCGCAGGGCCGGGAGACAGATACGCAGTATTTT. Its protein product is CASSPQGRETDTQYF.

This sequence joins TRBV4-2 and TRBJ2-5, with 12 bases that match TRBD2. The CDR3 extends over 16 amino acids. Germline V gene data show CDR1 as LGHNA and CDR2 as YNFKEQ. V was clipped by 5 bases and J by 7 bases; unmatched bases: 11. CDR3 region: CASSSRTSGEGGTQYF. Written as DNA, the CDR3 is TGTGCCAGCAGCTCCCGGACTAGCGGGGAAGGGGGGACCCAGTACTTC.

The chain links TRBV19 to TRBJ2-7; 9 nucleotides align to TRBD1. This CDR3 comprises 13 residues. Trimming at V came to 5 bases and at J to 5 bases, leaving 4 bases not matched to a gene. Germline V gives CDR1 LNHDA, CDR2 SQIVND (reference sequence). CDR3 bases: TGTGCCAGTAGTTTCCGGACAGGGGACGAGCAGTACGTC. This encodes CASSFRTGDEQYV.

In this sample, this clone turned up a few times. J is TRBJ1-1 and V is TRBV7-2, with D unresolved. Germline V gene data show CDR1 as SGHTA and CDR2 as FQGNSA. The CDR3 spans 13 residues. V dropped 5 bases and J dropped 3 bases, with 10 bases sitting between them. CDR3 nucleotide sequence: TGTGCCAGCAGCCGCAGAACGGACACTGAAGCTTTCTTT. Protein product: CASSRRTDTEAFF.

The V and J genes are TRBV15 and TRBJ1-5, with D perhaps matching TRBD1 (6 bases). Germline CDR1 is LNHNV and CDR2 is YYDKDF (reference sequence). The CDR3 sequence is 16 residues long. Trimming removed 0 bases from V and 3 bases from J, with 12 bases in between. In nucleotides, the CDR3 is TGTGCCACCAGCAGAGACAGGGCAGGGGACAATCAGCCCCAGCATTTT. It encodes CATSRDRAGDNQPQHF. The full variable domain, rest sourced from reference TRBV15 and TRBJ1-5, is DAMVIQNPRYQVTQFGKPVTLSCSQTLNHNVMYWYQQKSSQAPKLLFHYYDKDFNNEADTPDNFQSRRPNTSFCFLDIRSPGLGDTAMYLCATSRDRAGDNQPQHFGDGTRLSIL.

The V and J genes are TRBV13 and TRBJ2-1, with TRBD1 matching 7 bases. The germline gives CDR1 PRHDT, CDR2 FYEKMQ (reference sequence). Trimming at V came to 1 base and at J to 0 bases, leaving 6 bases not matched to a gene. The CDR3 sequence is 17 residues long. The CDR3 loop reads CASSLDFGTDSYNEQFF. The DNA for the CDR3 is TGTGCCAGCAGCTTAGATTTTGGGACAGACTCCTACAATGAGCAGTTCTTC.

This clone showed up just once. This rearrangement joins TRBV2 to TRBJ2-6; the match to TRBD1 covers 7 bases. The V segment lost 6 bases and the J segment 0 bases; nucleotides outside the gene matches: 11. The CDR3 consists of 18 residues. Germline CDR1 is SNHLY and CDR2 is FYNNEI. CDR3 coding DNA: TGTGCCAGCAGCGACACCGGGACAGTGCTCTCTGGGGCCAACGTCCTGACTTTC. Translation: CASSDTGTVLSGANVLTF.

The rearrangement links TRBV7-8 to TRBJ1-5; 7 bases line up with TRBD1. CDR1 SGHVS and CDR2 FQNEAQ come from the germline V gene. The CDR3 has 14 amino acids. The junction had 8 bases not matched to a gene; V was cut back by 5 bases and J by 7 bases. The CDR3 protein is CASSQGVLTQPQHF. The CDR3 DNA follows: TGTGCCAGCAGCCAGGGGGTTTTAACACAGCCCCAGCATTTT.

The chain recombines TRBV18 with TRBJ2-1, with a possible D match to TRBD1 (6 bases). Per the germline V gene, CDR1 is KGHSH and CDR2 is LQKENI. The CDR3 extends over 12 amino acids. Trimming took 3 bases from V and 10 from J, leaving 10 bases between them. The CDR3 is CASSPAGTEQFF. CDR3 DNA sequence: TGTGCCAGCTCACCGGCCGGGACAGAGCAGTTCTTC.

The V call is TRBV27, the J call TRBJ1-6; 9 nucleotides align to TRBD1. Germline V lookup: CDR1 MNHEY, CDR2 SMNVEV (reference sequence). Losses at the gene ends were 5 bases for V and 0 bases for J; bases not matched to a gene: 5. The length of the CDR3 is 17 residues. CDR3 amino acids: CASSTGGLYSYNSPLHF. In DNA form, the CDR3 reads TGTGCCAGCAGTACAGGGGGCTTATACTCCTATAATTCACCCCTCCACTTT.

The rearrangement uses TRBV7-2 and TRBJ2-7; D is perhaps TRBD1 (5 bases). This CDR3 region has 13 residues. The ends were cut back, 4 bases at V and 1 base at J, with 8 bases in the middle. The germline V gene encodes CDR1 SGHTA and CDR2 FQGNSA. The CDR3 coding sequence is TGTGCCAGCAGCTCCGACAGTTCCTACGAGCAGTACTTC. This gives the protein CASSSDSSYEQYF.

J is TRBJ1-2 and V is TRBV10-3; D is possibly TRBD1 (5 bases). V was clipped by 7 bases and J by 1 base, with 10 bases between them. Looked up from germline, CDR1 is ENHRY and CDR2 is SYGVKD. CDR3 size: 13 residues. The CDR3 protein is CAIMDTFNYGYTF. The DNA for the CDR3 is TGTGCCATCATGGACACCTTTAACTATGGCTACACCTTC.

This clone was recorded a few times. This chain connects TRBV18 to TRBJ2-2; D is possibly TRBD1 (6 bases). CDR3 size: 15 residues. The V end was cut by 3 bases, the J end by 1 base, with 9 bases between. Per the germline V gene, CDR1 is KGHSH and CDR2 is LQKENI. The CDR3: CASSPQTGNTGELFF. For the CDR3, the DNA is TGTGCCAGCTCACCGCAGACAGGGAACACCGGGGAGCTGTTTTTT. Full variable domain (rest looked up from reference TRBV18 and TRBJ2-2): NAGVMQNPRHLVRRRGQEARLRCSPMKGHSHVYWYRQLPEEGLKFMVYLQKENIIDESGMPKERFSAEFPKEGPSILRIQQVVRGDSAAYFCASSPQTGNTGELFFGEGSRLTVL.

This clone was seen a handful of times. The chain recombines TRBV13 with TRBJ1-2; a possible D gene is TRBD1 (5 bases). CDR3 length equals 13 residues. V was cut by 2 bases and J by 7 bases, with 11 bases left in between. Germline CDR1 PRHDT, CDR2 FYEKMQ (reference sequence). CDR3 in DNA: TGTGCCAGCAGCTTAAAAAGGGACTCTGGCTACACCTTC. Protein sequence: CASSLKRDSGYTF.

This rearrangement joins TRBV27 to TRBJ2-3; D unresolved. This CDR3 contains 13 residues. Trimming stripped 2 bases from V and 2 bases from J, with 5 bases between. Germline V gene data show CDR1 as MNHEY and CDR2 as SMNVEV (reference sequence). The CDR3 loop is CASSLGYTDTQYF. The CDR3 nucleotides are TGTGCCAGCAGTTTAGGGTACACAGATACGCAGTATTTT.

The chain links TRBV7-2 to TRBJ1-5; possible D gene TRBD1, 6 bases. Deletions cut 0 bases from V and 1 base from J, with 7 bases between. From germline, CDR1 is SGHTA and CDR2 FQGNSA. The CDR3 covers 15 residues. This chain's CDR3 is CASSLATGSNQPQHF. The DNA for the CDR3 is TGTGCCAGCAGCTTAGCAACAGGGAGCAATCAGCCCCAGCATTTT.

The chain combines TRBV7-2 with TRBJ1-1; D gene ambiguous. CDR1 and CDR2 (germline): SGHTA, FQGNSA. Between the trimmed V and J ends, which lost 1 base and 1 base, there was a span of 4 bases. The CDR3 totals 13 residues. Here the CDR3 reads CASSLVRNTEAFF. The CDR3 DNA sequence: TGTGCCAGCAGCTTAGTCAGGAACACTGAAGCTTTCTTT.

This chain uses TRBV30 with TRBJ1-4, with a weak D call TRBD1 (6 bases). The V gene lost 3 bases and the J gene lost 6 bases, with 11 bases spanning the gap. Germline V gives CDR1 GTSNPN, CDR2 SVGIG (reference sequence). This CDR3 spans 13 amino acids. CDR3 sequence: CAWRGGTYEKLFF. The CDR3 DNA reads TGTGCCTGGAGAGGGGGGACGTATGAAAAACTGTTTTTT.

The V and J genes are TRBV10-3 and TRBJ1-1, with 8 bases lining up with TRBD1. In germline, CDR1 is ENHRY, CDR2 SYGVKD. The CDR3 spans 15 residues. The junction had 8 bases not matched to a gene; V was cut back by 6 bases and J by 2 bases. DNA of the CDR3: TGTGCCATCAGGGCTGGACAGGGAACTAACACTGAAGCTTTCTTT. Its translation: CAIRAGQGTNTEAFF.

This chain joins TRBV7-9 and TRBJ2-3, with 9 bases lining up with TRBD1. This CDR3 has 18 amino acids. The germline CDR1 and CDR2 sequences are SEHNR and FQNEAQ (reference sequence). V lost 3 bases, J lost 5 bases, and 15 bases stayed unmatched. The CDR3 DNA reads as TGTGCCAGCAGCTTGGGCACACCGGACAGGGGACTTATAGATACGCAGTATTTT. As protein: CASSLGTPDRGLIDTQYF.

This chain connects TRBV10-3 to TRBJ1-1, with D perhaps matching TRBD1 (6 bases). The CDR3 has 13 amino acids. From germline, CDR1 is ENHRY and CDR2 SYGVKD. V shed 6 bases and J shed 1 base, with 9 bases lying between them. Written as DNA, the CDR3 is TGTGCCATCAGCGGGGGGCGGAACACTGAAGCTTTCTTT. It codes for CAISGGRNTEAFF.